These 18 T cell receptor beta chains were sequenced from one sample in a study of cytomegalovirus exposure and HLA in healthy donors. The PCR ran on 60 Vbeta and 13 Jbeta primers. Only in-frame clones appear in the TCRdb table, and some are missing; sequencing was by immunoSEQ multiplex PCR. The sample shows under 130,000 clones, and about 3% sits with its ten largest clones. The source material was PBMCs. The source is a man between 40 and 49 years old in good health and CMV-seronegative.

The chain carries TRBV29-1 and TRBJ2-7; D uncertain. Germline V lookup: CDR1 SQVTM, CDR2 ANQGSEA. This CDR3 is 13 amino acids long. Trimming pared 3 bases from V and 2 bases from J, leaving 11 bases between. CDR3 loop: CSVDGDSPYEQYF. For the CDR3, the DNA is TGCAGCGTTGATGGTGATAGCCCCTACGAGCAGTACTTC.

The chain recombines TRBV11-2 with TRBJ1-1; no clear D. Between the trimmed V and J ends, which lost 10 bases and 0 bases, there was a span of 9 bases. The CDR3 totals 12 residues. Germline-derived CDR1 and CDR2 are SGHAT and FQNNGV. CDR3 sequence reads: CATSVMNTEAFF. The CDR3 DNA sequence: TGTGCCACCTCAGTCATGAACACTGAAGCTTTCTTT.

The genes are TRBV27 and TRBJ1-5; TRBD1 is a possible D gene (5 bases). CDR3 length equals 16 residues. Germline V gene lookup returns CDR1 MNHEY and CDR2 SMNVEV (reference sequence). Deletions cut 5 bases from V and 9 bases from J, with 23 bases between. Here the CDR3 reads CASSPRDRALTGPQHF. CDR3 bases: TGTGCCAGCAGTCCACGAGACAGAGCACTTACCGGGCCCCAGCATTTT.

V and J are TRBV5-1 and TRBJ2-7, with TRBD2 matching 15 bases. V was pared by 6 bases and J by 7 bases, with 8 bases of the junction left unmatched. Germline CDR1 is SGHRS and CDR2 is YFSETQ. The CDR3 totals 15 residues. The CDR3 nucleotides are TGCGCCAGCACTCTTGGACTAGCGGGAGGGAGTGAGCAGTACTTC. Translating gives CASTLGLAGGSEQYF.

The chain carries TRBV18 and TRBJ1-3, with unresolved D. V was pared by 0 bases and J by 0 bases, with 9 bases between. Germline CDR1 reads KGHSH; CDR2 reads LQKENI. The CDR3 covers 16 residues. As DNA, the CDR3 is TGTGCCAGCTCACCACCCTCGTCCCTCTCTGGAAACACCATATATTTT. It is translated as CASSPPSSLSGNTIYF.

V and J are TRBV2 and TRBJ2-7; D ambiguous. V gave up 5 bases and J gave up 7 bases, with 6 bases separating them. The germline V gene encodes CDR1 SNHLY and CDR2 FYNNEI. The CDR3 covers 10 residues. DNA of the CDR3: TGTGCCAGCAGTCGTACAGAGCAGTACTTC. Translated: CASSRTEQYF. Full variable domain (missing parts from reference TRBV2 and TRBJ2-7): EPEVTQTPSHQVTQMGQEVILRCVPISNHLYFYWYRQILGQKVEFLVSFYNNEISEKSEIFDDQFSVERPDGSNFTLKIRSTKLEDSAMYFCASSRTEQYFGPGTRLTVT.

The genes are TRBV9 and TRBJ1-1; D is undetermined. The CDR3 has 15 residues. Germline V gene lookup returns CDR1 SGDLS and CDR2 YYNGEE. V was clipped by 4 bases and J by 0 bases, with 13 bases between them. The CDR3 DNA reads TGTGCCAGCAGCCGGGGATCCGCCCTGAACACTGAAGCTTTCTTT. This sequence encodes CASSRGSALNTEAFF.

The chain recombines TRBV7-7 with TRBJ2-7; 14 bases agree with TRBD2. This CDR3 region has 15 residues. With 5 bases clipped from V and 3 bases from J, the junction kept 3 bases outside the gene matches. Germline V gene sequence: CDR1 SSHAT, CDR2 FNYEAQ (reference sequence). As DNA, the CDR3 is TGTGCCAGCAGCCCCGGGACTAGCGGGAGCTACGAGCAGTACTTC. Protein product: CASSPGTSGSYEQYF.

The chain couples TRBV2 to TRBJ1-5; no clear D gene. Trimming pared 8 bases from V and 7 bases from J, leaving 6 bases between. CDR1 and CDR2 from the germline V gene are SNHLY and FYNNEI. There are 10 residues in the CDR3. The CDR3 sequence: CASGEQPQHF. The CDR3 DNA sequence: TGTGCCAGCGGAGAACAGCCCCAGCATTTT.

This rearrangement joins TRBV4-3 to TRBJ2-1, with D maybe TRBD2 (5 bases). The CDR3 is 18 amino acids. V lost 1 base and J 6 bases, leaving 22 bases between the germline ends. CDR1 is LGHNA, CDR2 YSLEER, per germline. CDR3 bases: TGCGCCAGCAGCCAAGCGGCCTTTGGGAGTACTGGGCGCAATGAGCAGTTCTTC. Protein sequence: CASSQAAFGSTGRNEQFF.

The chain has TRBV18 and TRBJ2-7, with D perhaps TRBD2 (6 bases). The CDR3 length is 15 residues. Germline CDR1 KGHSH, CDR2 LQKENI. V was shortened by 2 bases and J by 7 bases, with 18 bases between the two germline ends. The CDR3 DNA is TGTGCCAGCTCACCAGAGAGGGTGAGGGCGGGGGAGCAGTACTTC. This encodes CASSPERVRAGEQYF. The full variable domain, its missing parts supplied by reference TRBV18 and TRBJ2-7, is NAGVMQNPRHLVRRRGQEARLRCSPMKGHSHVYWYRQLPEEGLKFMVYLQKENIIDESGMPKERFSAEFPKEGPSILRIQQVVRGDSAAYFCASSPERVRAGEQYFGPGTRLTVT.

The chain combines TRBV5-4 with TRBJ1-2; D is ambiguous. The V and J ends lost 2 bases and 6 bases respectively, with 14 bases between them. Germline loops: CDR1 SGHNT, CDR2 YYREEE (reference sequence). The CDR3 loop spans 14 amino acids. In nucleotides, the CDR3 is TGTGCCAGCAGCTTTTCTACCTTGAAGAATGGCTACACCTTC. Its translation: CASSFSTLKNGYTF.

This chain uses TRBV10-1 with TRBJ2-2, with D perhaps matching TRBD2 (5 bases). Germline V lookup: CDR1 WNHNN, CDR2 SYGVQD (reference sequence). This CDR3 spans 14 amino acids. Trimming took 4 bases from V and 4 from J, leaving 10 bases between them. As DNA, the CDR3 is TGCGCCAGCAGTGGAGCGGTTTTCACCGGGGAGCTGTTTTTT. Protein: CASSGAVFTGELFF.

This chain connects TRBV18 to TRBJ2-1, with 7 bases fitting TRBD1. This CDR3 comprises 15 residues. V dropped 5 bases and J dropped 5; count of bases not matched to a gene: 9. In germline, CDR1 is KGHSH, CDR2 LQKENI. CDR3 amino acids: CASSVDRVNHNEQFF. DNA of the CDR3: TGTGCCAGCTCAGTCGACAGGGTAAATCACAATGAGCAGTTCTTC.

The CDR3 DNA follows: TGTGCCAGTAGCTATGCATTACTGAACACTGAAGCTTTCTTT. Its translation is CASSYALLNTEAFF. This rearrangement joins TRBV19 to TRBJ1-1; D unresolved. Trimming stripped 6 bases from V and 0 bases from J, with 11 bases between. Germline loops: CDR1 LNHDA, CDR2 SQIVND (reference sequence). The CDR3 is 14 amino acids.

This chain uses TRBV7-2 with TRBJ1-5, with D uncertain. Trimming took off 3 bases at V and 1 base at J, with 10 bases between the two ends. Germline CDR1 reads SGHTA; CDR2 reads FQGNSA. The CDR3 contains 15 residues. The CDR3: CASSFQGSSNQPQHF. CDR3 bases: TGTGCCAGCAGCTTTCAAGGGAGCAGCAATCAGCCCCAGCATTTT. The full variable domain, in which reference TRBV7-2 and TRBJ1-5 provide the parts outside the CDR3, is GAGVSQSPSNKVTEKGKDVELRCDPISGHTALYWYRQSLGQGLEFLIYFQGNSAPDKSGLPSDRFSAERTGGSVSTLTIQRTQQEDSAVYLCASSFQGSSNQPQHFGDGTRLSIL.

The CDR3 sequence: CARVKIGARYEQYF. The CDR3 DNA reads TGTGCCAGAGTTAAAATTGGGGCGCGCTACGAGCAGTACTTC. V and J are TRBV6-9 and TRBJ2-7, with D possibly TRBD1 on 5 matching bases. V lost 9 bases to trimming and J lost 3 bases, with 18 bases between them. The CDR3 is 14 residues long. Looked up from germline, CDR1 is MNHGY and CDR2 is SVAAGI.

V and J are TRBV5-1 and TRBJ2-2; D is perhaps TRBD2 (5 bases). Between the trimmed V and J ends, which lost 4 bases and 4 bases, there was a span of 11 bases. This CDR3 is built from 14 residues. Germline assignment: CDR1 SGHRS and CDR2 YFSETQ. For the CDR3, the DNA is TGCGCCAGCAGCGGAGGAAGTTTCACCGGGGAGCTGTTTTTT. It yields the protein CASSGGSFTGELFF.